The following is a TCR beta chain sequence with its context. Its cognate antigen is unknown. The entry originates in a study of CXCR3-negative and CXCR3-positive naive CD8 T cells. TRB cDNA libraries were made by UMI-labeled 5' RACE. One entry per CDR3 protein, without DNA, is what TCRdb gives after re-calling the 5' RACE reads. The table for this sample gives some 54,000 distinct CDR3 sequences. Findings and caveats of the study: CXCR3-positive naive cells had more hydrophobic TRB CDR3s than CXCR3-negative naive cells.

Germline lookup yields CDR1 MGHRA and CDR2 YSYEKL. The CDR3 has 13 amino acids. The receptor was isolated from a human donor in good health. Some clones in this sample may be carry-over from other donors' samples. The sequenced sample was naive CXCR3+ CD8+ T cells from blood. Regarding subset: CD45RO-CCR7+CD27+CD95- naive CD8+ T cells expressing CXCR3 (TNR3+). V gene TRBV4-1 combines with J gene TRBJ2-7; the D call of TRBD1 rests on TCRdb alone, since no DNA is present to check it. The CDR3 sequence: CASSQQGAYEQYF.